These T cell receptor beta chains were read from a single sample in a study of shared clonotypes between healthy human individuals. Profiled with immunoSEQ multiplex PCR; TCRdb holds only in-frame clones, not every one. The table has approximately 1,500,000 clones, approximately 98% seen once. Sequenced sample: naive CD4+ T cells sorted from blood. The receptor set was obtained from a young man in good health. Both conserved end residues are part of each CDR3. D genes are given only for firm matches.

TRBV19	-	CASSIGHEQYF
TRBV9	TRBD2	CASSVDRGRHTGELFF
TRBV9	-	CASSLEVGEQFF
TRBV14	-	CASSQDTRVLETQYF
TRBV29-1	-	CSVKGTILEFLYNEQFF
TRBV5-1	TRBD1	CASSLAPGRQGETQYF
TRBV9	-	CASSVEAPGELFF
TRBV5-1	-	CASSPGTIPSSGANVLTF
TRBV2	-	CASRHQNFYNEQFF
TRBV5-4	TRBD2	CASSTETSGKYNEQFF
TRBV7-6	-	CASSSGGRVTEAFF
TRBV5-1	-	CASRGPRAIIYEQYF
TRBV6-5	TRBD1	CASSYSTGDRYGYTF
TRBV7-2	-	CASSLGPVGGGNTIYF
TRBV18	-	CASSPREGTQYF
TRBV18	-	CASSHSSEQYF
TRBV2	-	CASSENWGRGGYTF
TRBV14	TRBD2	CASSRLAGGAAYEQYF
TRBV2	TRBD1	CASSELTGDQPQHF
TRBV27	-	CASSLLGGEQYF
TRBV21-1	-	CASNMSRGLAGSLESKNIQYF
TRBV5-6	-	CASSFGDNRNTGELFF
TRBV15	-	CATRGEGSGNTIYF
TRBV5-4	TRBD2	CASSLGLVGTGELFF
TRBV28	TRBD2	CASSFIGGRYNEQFF
TRBV4-3	-	CASSQAGSSSYNEQFF
TRBV28	-	CASSLRTGPAGEQYF
TRBV18	-	CASSPRDSYNEQFF